Listed below are T cell receptor beta chains from one sample, sequenced in a study of T cell changes during pregnancy in multiple sclerosis. Produced via immunoSEQ multiplex PCR; TCRdb's table is partial and in-frame only. The sample lists 15,000 or so clones, 84% occurring once. Sample: CD8+ T cells from peripheral blood mononuclear cells, taken in the third trimester of pregnancy. Source of these receptors: a female donor in good health, enrolled as a control in a pregnancy study. Both conserved end residues are trimmed from each CDR3. Fields, in order: J gene, V gene, CDR3 protein.

J gene: TRBJ1-1; V gene: TRBV4-3; CDR3 protein: ASSQLHMGQEEAF
J gene: TRBJ1-2; V gene: TRBV5-4; CDR3 protein: ASSLYTGYT
J gene: TRBJ2-7; V gene: TRBV4-1; CDR3 protein: ASSPKETSGRYEQY
J gene: TRBJ1-5; V gene: TRBV19; CDR3 protein: ASSMWQGGDQPQH
J gene: NA; V gene: TRBV27; CDR3 protein: ASSLTTGVGEQY
J gene: TRBJ1-4; V gene: TRBV5-4; CDR3 protein: ASSLAGQLPEKLF
J gene: TRBJ2-7; V gene: TRBV10-2; CDR3 protein: ASSEIMGQEQY
J gene: TRBJ2-1; V gene: TRBV29-1; CDR3 protein: SVAGTGALSYNEQF
J gene: TRBJ2-7; V gene: TRBV11-2; CDR3 protein: ASSSGSLYEQY
J gene: TRBJ2-3; V gene: TRBV7-2; CDR3 protein: ASSPRLAGITDTQY
J gene: TRBJ1-2; V gene: TRBV9; CDR3 protein: ASSAPLTGVNYGYT
J gene: TRBJ2-5; V gene: TRBV2; CDR3 protein: ASSGLAGAGETQY
J gene: TRBJ1-4; V gene: TRBV7-9; CDR3 protein: ASSFGDRGQEKLF
J gene: TRBJ1-5; V gene: TRBV9; CDR3 protein: ASSEGQGSNQPQH
J gene: TRBJ2-2; V gene: TRBV7-2; CDR3 protein: ASSSPTGFANTGELF
J gene: TRBJ2-5; V gene: TRBV2; CDR3 protein: ASSDSSLTSGVKETQY
J gene: TRBJ2-1; V gene: TRBV4-3; CDR3 protein: ASSQDGTGTSGTYNEQF
J gene: TRBJ2-3; V gene: TRBV7-9; CDR3 protein: ASFQAKISSDTQY
J gene: TRBJ2-5; V gene: TRBV5-6; CDR3 protein: ASSLGRRGYETQY
J gene: TRBJ2-1; V gene: TRBV7-9; CDR3 protein: ASSRDLAVMAQDEQF
J gene: TRBJ2-1; V gene: TRBV5-4; CDR3 protein: ASSLAGTGNNEQF
J gene: TRBJ2-5; V gene: TRBV5-1; CDR3 protein: ASSSGSRQETQY
J gene: TRBJ2-5; V gene: TRBV6-6; CDR3 protein: ASSLQGWKTQY
J gene: TRBJ2-1; V gene: TRBV7-9; CDR3 protein: ASSLVRDSSYNEQF
J gene: TRBJ1-1; V gene: TRBV27; CDR3 protein: ASSIRGGMGNTEAF
J gene: TRBJ2-1; V gene: TRBV23-1; CDR3 protein: ASSQSGTGVGDEQF